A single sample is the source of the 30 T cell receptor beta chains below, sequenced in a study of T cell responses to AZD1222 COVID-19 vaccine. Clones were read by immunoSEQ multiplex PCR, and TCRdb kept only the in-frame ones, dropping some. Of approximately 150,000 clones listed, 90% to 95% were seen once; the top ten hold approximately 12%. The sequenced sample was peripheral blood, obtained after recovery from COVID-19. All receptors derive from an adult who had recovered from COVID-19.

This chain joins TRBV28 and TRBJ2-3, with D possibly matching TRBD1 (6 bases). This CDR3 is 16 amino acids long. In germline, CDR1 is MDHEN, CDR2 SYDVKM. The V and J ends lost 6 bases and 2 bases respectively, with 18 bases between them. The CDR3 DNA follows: TGTGCCAGCAGCCTGGGGCAGGGGCTCGTCACAGATACGCAGTATTTT. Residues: CASSLGQGLVTDTQYF.

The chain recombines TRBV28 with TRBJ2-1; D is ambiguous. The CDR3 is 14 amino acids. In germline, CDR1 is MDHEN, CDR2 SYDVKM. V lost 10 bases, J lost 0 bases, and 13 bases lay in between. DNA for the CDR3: TGTGCCACTACCGTTCCGAGCTCCTACAATGAGCAGTTCTTC. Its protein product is CATTVPSSYNEQFF. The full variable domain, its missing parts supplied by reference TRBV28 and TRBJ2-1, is DVKVTQSSRYLVKRTGEKVFLECVQDMDHENMFWYRQDPGLGLRLIYFSYDVKMKEKGDIPEGYSVSREKKERFSLILESASTNQTSMYLCATTVPSSYNEQFFGPGTRLTVL.

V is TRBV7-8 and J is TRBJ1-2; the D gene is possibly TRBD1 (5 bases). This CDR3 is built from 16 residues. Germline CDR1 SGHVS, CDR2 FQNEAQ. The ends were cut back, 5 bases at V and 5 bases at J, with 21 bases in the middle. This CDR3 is CASSPSLGQRDYGYTF. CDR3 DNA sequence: TGTGCCAGCAGCCCCAGCCTGGGGCAGCGAGATTATGGCTACACCTTC.

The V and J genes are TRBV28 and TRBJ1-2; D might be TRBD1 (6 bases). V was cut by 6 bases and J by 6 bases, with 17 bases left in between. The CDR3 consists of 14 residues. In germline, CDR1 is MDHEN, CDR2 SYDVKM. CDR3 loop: CASSPPIGGDGYTF. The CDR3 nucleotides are TGTGCCAGCAGCCCTCCGATCGGGGGCGATGGCTACACCTTC.

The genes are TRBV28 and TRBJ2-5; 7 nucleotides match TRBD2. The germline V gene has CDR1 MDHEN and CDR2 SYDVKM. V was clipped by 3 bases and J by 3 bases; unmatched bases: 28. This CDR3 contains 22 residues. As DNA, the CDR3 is TGTGCCAGCAGTTTCGAATGGGGGATCACACTGGCCCAGCGGGGTAGGAAAGAGACCCAGTACTTC. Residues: CASSFEWGITLAQRGRKETQYF.

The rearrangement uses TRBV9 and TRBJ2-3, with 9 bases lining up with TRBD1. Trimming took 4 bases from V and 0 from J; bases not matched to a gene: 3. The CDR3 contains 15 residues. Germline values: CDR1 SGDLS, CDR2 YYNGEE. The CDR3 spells CASSSQGASTDTQYF. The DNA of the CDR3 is TGTGCCAGCAGCTCACAGGGGGCGAGCACAGATACGCAGTATTTT.

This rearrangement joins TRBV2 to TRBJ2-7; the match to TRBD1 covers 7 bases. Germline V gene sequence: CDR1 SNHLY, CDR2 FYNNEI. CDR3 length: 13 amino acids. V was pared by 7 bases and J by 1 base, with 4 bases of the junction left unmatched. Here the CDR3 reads CASNRDRSYEQYF. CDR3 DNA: TGTGCCAGCAACCGGGACAGATCCTACGAGCAGTACTTC.

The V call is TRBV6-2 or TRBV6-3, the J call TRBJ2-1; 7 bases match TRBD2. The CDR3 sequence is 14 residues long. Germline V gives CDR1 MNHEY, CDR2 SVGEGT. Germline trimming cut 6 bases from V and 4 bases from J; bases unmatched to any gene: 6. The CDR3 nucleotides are TGTGCCAGCAGCGACCCGGGGGGTTACAATGAGCAGTTCTTC. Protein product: CASSDPGGYNEQFF.

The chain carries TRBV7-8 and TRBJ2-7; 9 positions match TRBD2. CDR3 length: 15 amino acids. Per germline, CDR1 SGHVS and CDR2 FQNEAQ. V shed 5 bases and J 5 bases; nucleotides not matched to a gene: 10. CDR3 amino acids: CASSKRREGADEQYF. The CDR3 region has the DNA TGTGCCAGCAGCAAGCGGCGGGAGGGCGCCGACGAGCAGTACTTC.

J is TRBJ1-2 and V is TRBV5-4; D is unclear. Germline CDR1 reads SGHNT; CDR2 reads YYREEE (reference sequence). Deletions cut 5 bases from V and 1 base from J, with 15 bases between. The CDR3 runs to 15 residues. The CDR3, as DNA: TGTGCCAGCAGTCCTGGGGAAATTTTTAACTATGGCTACACCTTC. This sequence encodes CASSPGEIFNYGYTF.

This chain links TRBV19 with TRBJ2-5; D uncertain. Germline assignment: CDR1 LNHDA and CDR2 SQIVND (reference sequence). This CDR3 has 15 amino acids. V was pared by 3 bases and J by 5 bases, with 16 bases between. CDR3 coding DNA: TGTGCCAGTAGTATCGGTGCCACGTCATTGGAGACCCAGTACTTC. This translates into CASSIGATSLETQYF.

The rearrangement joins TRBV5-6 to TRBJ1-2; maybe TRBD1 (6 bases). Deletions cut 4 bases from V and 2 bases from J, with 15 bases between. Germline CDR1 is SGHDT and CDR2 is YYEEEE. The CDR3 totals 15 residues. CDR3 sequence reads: CASSPETGSNYGYTF. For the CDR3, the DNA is TGTGCCAGCAGCCCCGAGACAGGTTCGAACTATGGCTACACCTTC.

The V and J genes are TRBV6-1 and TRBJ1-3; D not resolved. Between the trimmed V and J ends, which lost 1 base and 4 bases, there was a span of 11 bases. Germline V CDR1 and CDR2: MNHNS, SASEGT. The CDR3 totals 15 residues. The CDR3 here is CASSEVAGTGNTIYF. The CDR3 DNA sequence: TGTGCCAGCAGTGAAGTAGCAGGTACCGGAAACACCATATATTTT.

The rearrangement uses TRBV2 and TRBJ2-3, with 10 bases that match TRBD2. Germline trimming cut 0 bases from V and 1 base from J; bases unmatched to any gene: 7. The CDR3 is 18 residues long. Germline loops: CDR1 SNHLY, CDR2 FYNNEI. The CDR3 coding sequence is TGTGCCAGCAGTGAAGCGATGGCTAGCGGGAGTCGCACAGATACGCAGTATTTT. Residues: CASSEAMASGSRTDTQYF.

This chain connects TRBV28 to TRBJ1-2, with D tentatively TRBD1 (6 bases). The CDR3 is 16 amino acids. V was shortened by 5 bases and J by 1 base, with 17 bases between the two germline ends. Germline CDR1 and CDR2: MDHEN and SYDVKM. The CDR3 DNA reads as TGTGCCAGCAGTCTGGACAGATTGGAACTTAACTATGGCTACACCTTC. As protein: CASSLDRLELNYGYTF.

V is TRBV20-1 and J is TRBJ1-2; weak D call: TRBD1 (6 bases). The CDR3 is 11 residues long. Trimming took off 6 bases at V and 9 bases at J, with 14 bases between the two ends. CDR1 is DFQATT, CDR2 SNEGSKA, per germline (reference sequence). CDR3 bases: TGCAGTGCCCAACACAGGGAACGCTACACCTTC. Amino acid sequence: CSAQHRERYTF.

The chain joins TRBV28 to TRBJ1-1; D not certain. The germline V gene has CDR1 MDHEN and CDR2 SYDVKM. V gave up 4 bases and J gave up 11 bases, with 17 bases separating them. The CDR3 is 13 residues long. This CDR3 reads CASSSSGSGRAFF. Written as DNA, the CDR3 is TGTGCCAGCAGTTCATCAGGCTCGGGTAGGGCTTTCTTT.

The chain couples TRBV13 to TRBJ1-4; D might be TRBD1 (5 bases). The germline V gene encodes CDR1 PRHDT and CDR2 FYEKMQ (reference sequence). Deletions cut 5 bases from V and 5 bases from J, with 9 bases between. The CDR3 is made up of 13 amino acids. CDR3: CASSGGRNEKLFF. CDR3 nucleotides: TGTGCCAGCAGCGGGGGAAGAAATGAAAAACTGTTTTTT.

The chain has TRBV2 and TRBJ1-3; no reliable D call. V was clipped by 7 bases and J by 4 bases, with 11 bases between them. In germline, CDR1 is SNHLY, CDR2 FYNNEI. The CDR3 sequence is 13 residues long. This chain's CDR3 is CASTWRTGNTIYF. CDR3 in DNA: TGTGCCAGCACATGGCGCACCGGAAACACCATATATTTT. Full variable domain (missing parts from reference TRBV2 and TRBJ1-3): EPEVTQTPSHQVTQMGQEVILRCVPISNHLYFYWYRQILGQKVEFLVSFYNNEISEKSEIFDDQFSVERPDGSNFTLKIRSTKLEDSAMYFCASTWRTGNTIYFGEGSWLTVV.

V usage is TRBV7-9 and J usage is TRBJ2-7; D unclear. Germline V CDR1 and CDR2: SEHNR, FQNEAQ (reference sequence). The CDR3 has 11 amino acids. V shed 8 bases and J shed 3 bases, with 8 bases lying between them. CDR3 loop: CASVMGYEQYF. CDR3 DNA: TGTGCCAGCGTGATGGGCTACGAGCAGTACTTC.

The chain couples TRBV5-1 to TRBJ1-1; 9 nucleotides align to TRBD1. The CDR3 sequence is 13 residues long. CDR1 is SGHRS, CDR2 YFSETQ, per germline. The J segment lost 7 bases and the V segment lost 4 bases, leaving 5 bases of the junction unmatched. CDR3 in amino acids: CASSPWTGDEAFF. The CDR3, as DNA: TGCGCCAGCAGCCCCTGGACAGGGGATGAAGCTTTCTTT.

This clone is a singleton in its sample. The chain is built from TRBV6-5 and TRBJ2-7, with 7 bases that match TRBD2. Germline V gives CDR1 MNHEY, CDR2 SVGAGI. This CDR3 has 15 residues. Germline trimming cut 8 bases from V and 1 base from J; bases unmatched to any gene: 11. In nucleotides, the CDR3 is TGTGCCAGCGAATCCTGGGGGGGATTTTCCTACGAGCAGTACTTC. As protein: CASESWGGFSYEQYF.

CDR3 residues: CAWSETARYGYTF. The CDR3 DNA reads as TGTGCCTGGAGTGAGACAGCTCGATATGGCTACACCTTC. J is TRBJ1-2 and V is TRBV30; weak D call: TRBD1 (5 bases). The V gene's germline CDR1 is GTSNPN and CDR2 SVGIG (reference sequence). V was pared by 1 base and J by 5 bases, with 11 bases between. The CDR3 runs to 13 residues.

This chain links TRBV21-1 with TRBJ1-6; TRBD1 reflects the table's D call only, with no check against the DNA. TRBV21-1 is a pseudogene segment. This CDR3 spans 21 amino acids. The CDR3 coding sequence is TGTGCCAGCAGCAAAACCCTCCACTCGACAGGGAGGAGCTCCTATAATTCACCCCTCCACTTT. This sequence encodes CASSKTLHSTGRSSYNSPLHF.

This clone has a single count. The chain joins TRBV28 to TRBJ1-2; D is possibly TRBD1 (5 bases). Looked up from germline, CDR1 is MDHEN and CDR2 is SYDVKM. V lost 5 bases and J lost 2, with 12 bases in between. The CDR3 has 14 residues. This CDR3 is CASSPGLINYGYTF. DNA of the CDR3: TGTGCCAGCAGTCCAGGGTTGATAAACTATGGCTACACCTTC.

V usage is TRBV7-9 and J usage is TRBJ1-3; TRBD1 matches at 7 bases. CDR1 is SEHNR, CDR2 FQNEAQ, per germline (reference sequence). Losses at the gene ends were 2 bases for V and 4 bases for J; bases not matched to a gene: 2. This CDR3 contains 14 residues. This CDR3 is CASSLQGGGNTIYF. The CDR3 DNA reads TGTGCCAGCAGCTTACAGGGGGGCGGAAACACCATATATTTT.

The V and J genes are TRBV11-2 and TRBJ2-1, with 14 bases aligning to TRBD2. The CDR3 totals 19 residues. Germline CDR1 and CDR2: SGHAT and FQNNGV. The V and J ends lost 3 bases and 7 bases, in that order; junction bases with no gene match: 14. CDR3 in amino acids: CASSLFEGTSGSPDNEQFF. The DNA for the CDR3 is TGTGCCAGCAGCTTGTTTGAAGGGACTAGCGGGAGCCCTGATAATGAGCAGTTCTTC. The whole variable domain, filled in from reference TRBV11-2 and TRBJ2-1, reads EAGVAQSPRYKIIEKRQSVAFWCNPISGHATLYWYQQILGQGPKLLIQFQNNGVVDDSQLPKDRFSAERLKGVDSTLKIQPAKLEDSAVYLCASSLFEGTSGSPDNEQFFGPGTRLTVL.

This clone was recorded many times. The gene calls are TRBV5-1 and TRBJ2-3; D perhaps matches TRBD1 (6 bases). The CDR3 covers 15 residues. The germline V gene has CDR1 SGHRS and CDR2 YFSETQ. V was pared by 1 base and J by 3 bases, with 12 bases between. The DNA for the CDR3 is TGCGCCAGCAGCTTGTCCGGGACACTGACAGATACGCAGTATTTT. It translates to CASSLSGTLTDTQYF.

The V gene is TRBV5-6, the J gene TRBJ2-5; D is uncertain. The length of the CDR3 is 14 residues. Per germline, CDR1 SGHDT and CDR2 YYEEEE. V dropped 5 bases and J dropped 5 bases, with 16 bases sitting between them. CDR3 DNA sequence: TGTGCCAGCAGGCCCGGGCAGGACGGGGAGACCCAGTACTTC. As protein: CASRPGQDGETQYF.

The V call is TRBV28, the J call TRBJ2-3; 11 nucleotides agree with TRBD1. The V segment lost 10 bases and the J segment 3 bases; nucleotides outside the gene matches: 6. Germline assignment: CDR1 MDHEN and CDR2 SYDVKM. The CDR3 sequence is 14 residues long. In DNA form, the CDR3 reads TGTGCCACCGAGGGACAGGGGGAGACAGATACGCAGTATTTT. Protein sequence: CATEGQGETDTQYF.